The 22 T cell receptor beta chains in this list originate from one sample, sequenced in a study of CD8 T cells in Susac syndrome. A quantity of roughly 0.5 to 1 ug RNA underwent reverse transcription using random hexamers. TCRdb re-called the immunoSEQ multiplex PCR reads through MiXCR, storing one row per CDR3 protein. The table records about 280,000 distinct CDR3 sequences, 70% to 90% of them present only once. Sequencing was done on a sample of CD8+ T cells from PBMCs. These TCRs come from a human donor with multiple sclerosis.

The CDR3 DNA reads as TGTGCCAGCAGTCTCGGGAACACAGATACGCAGTATTTT. Translating gives CASSLGNTDTQYF. V usage is TRBV6-5 and J usage is TRBJ2-3; tentatively, D is TRBD2 (5 bases). CDR3 length equals 13 residues. The V end lost 5 bases, the J end lost 2 bases, and 8 bases lay between the germline ends. Germline V gene data show CDR1 as MNHEY and CDR2 as SVGAGI.

The chain combines TRBV5-6 with TRBJ1-5; weak D call: TRBD1 (6 bases). The ends were cut back, 6 bases at V and 6 bases at J, with 16 bases in the middle. CDR1 is SGHDT, CDR2 YYEEEE, per germline. The CDR3 has 14 amino acids. CDR3 sequence reads: CASTAGGGGQPQHF. CDR3 in DNA: TGTGCCAGCACCGCGGGAGGGGGAGGTCAGCCCCAGCATTTT.

The chain links TRBV20-1 to TRBJ2-1; TRBD2 aligns across 11 bases. From germline, CDR1 is DFQATT and CDR2 SNEGSKA (reference sequence). The CDR3 sequence is 18 residues long. Trimming cost V 4 bases and J 7 bases; bases outside gene matches: 18. The CDR3 nucleotides read TGCAGTGCTACGTACTACAAGACTAGCGGGAATCACATTAATGAGCAGTTCTTC. Its translation is CSATYYKTSGNHINEQFF.

J is TRBJ2-1 and V is TRBV5-1, with TRBD2 matching 7 bases. J lost 6 bases, V lost 4 bases, and 1 base had no gene match. This CDR3 contains 12 residues. Germline-derived CDR1 and CDR2 are SGHRS and YFSETQ. The DNA of the CDR3 is TGCGCCAGCAGCCGCGGGAGCAATGAGCAGTTCTTC. Translated, it gives CASSRGSNEQFF.

The chain uses TRBV13 and TRBJ1-5; D unclear. Trimming shortened V by 2 bases and J by 6 bases, and 14 bases separated the two germline ends. The CDR3 is 15 amino acids. CDR1 is PRHDT and CDR2 is FYEKMQ in the germline V gene (reference sequence). CDR3 region: CASSLLEEVPQPQHF. For the CDR3, the DNA is TGTGCCAGCAGCTTATTGGAGGAGGTCCCTCAGCCCCAGCATTTT.

This clonotype appeared a few times. The chain carries TRBV15 and TRBJ1-4; D gene unclear. The CDR3 consists of 14 residues. Trimming removed 2 bases at V and 0 bases at J, with 4 bases between. Per germline, CDR1 LNHNV and CDR2 YYDKDF (reference sequence). CDR3 DNA sequence: TGTGCCACCAGCAGAACTGCAACTAATGAAAAACTGTTTTTT. Residues: CATSRTATNEKLFF.

This sequence joins TRBV28 and TRBJ2-1; D possibly corresponds to TRBD2 (6 bases). CDR3 size: 12 residues. Germline V gene data show CDR1 as MDHEN and CDR2 as SYDVKM. Trimming removed 5 bases at V and 9 bases at J, with 11 bases between. The DNA of the CDR3 is TGTGCCAGCAGTGGGCAGCGGGCTGAGCAGTTCTTC. This codes for CASSGQRAEQFF.

This rearrangement joins TRBV5-1 to TRBJ2-5; D gene ambiguous. Germline V gene data show CDR1 as SGHRS and CDR2 as YFSETQ. CDR3 size: 14 residues. V lost 0 bases and J lost 5, with 11 bases in between. The CDR3 protein is CASSLEVFMETQYF. CDR3 DNA: TGCGCCAGCAGCTTGGAGGTGTTTATGGAGACCCAGTACTTC.

This clonotype was seen a handful of times. The rearrangement uses TRBV9 and TRBJ2-7; D unclear. Germline CDR1 reads SGDLS; CDR2 reads YYNGEE. The length of the CDR3 is 13 residues. Trimming removed 0 bases at V and 2 bases at J, with 6 bases between. The CDR3 reads CASSVGPPYEQYF. CDR3 coding DNA: TGTGCCAGCAGCGTAGGCCCCCCCTACGAGCAGTACTTC.

This chain uses TRBV11-1 with TRBJ2-3, with 8 bases fitting TRBD2. The CDR3 runs 16 residues. V shed 4 bases and J 2 bases; nucleotides not matched to a gene: 8. Looked up from germline, CDR1 is SGHAT and CDR2 is FQDESV (reference sequence). The CDR3 DNA is TGTGCCAGCAGCTCCCGGGGGGGCCCCTCCACAGATACGCAGTATTTT. Protein: CASSSRGGPSTDTQYF. The full variable domain, its missing parts supplied by reference TRBV11-1 and TRBJ2-3, is EAEVAQSPRYKITEKSQAVAFWCDPISGHATLYWYRQILGQGPELLVQFQDESVVDDSQLPKDRFSAERLKGVDSTLKIQPAELGDSAMYLCASSSRGGPSTDTQYFGPGTRLTVL.

The chain joins TRBV2 to TRBJ1-5; a possible D gene is TRBD1 (5 bases). The CDR3 is made up of 16 amino acids. The V end lost 7 bases, the J end lost 1 base, and 17 bases lay between the germline ends. Germline V gene lookup returns CDR1 SNHLY and CDR2 FYNNEI. Written as DNA, the CDR3 is TGTGCCAGCACGGCTGGGAGGGGCCCCAGCAATCAGCCCCAGCATTTT. Protein: CASTAGRGPSNQPQHF.

The J gene is TRBJ1-1, the V gene TRBV15, with D possibly matching TRBD1 (5 bases). Germline lookup yields CDR1 LNHNV and CDR2 YYDKDF (reference sequence). V shed 0 bases and J shed 3 bases, with 14 bases lying between them. The CDR3 contains 16 residues. CDR3 region: CATSRDRPGLYTEAFF. CDR3 bases: TGTGCCACCAGCAGAGATCGGCCAGGGTTGTACACTGAAGCTTTCTTT.

This chain joins TRBV28 and TRBJ2-1, with D possibly matching TRBD2 (5 bases). V was pared by 3 bases and J by 4 bases, with 10 bases between. This CDR3 region has 14 residues. CDR1 and CDR2 from the germline V gene are MDHEN and SYDVKM. As DNA, the CDR3 is TGTGCCAGCAGTTTCGGGCGGGCTTACAATGAGCAGTTCTTC. Translating it yields CASSFGRAYNEQFF.

The V and J genes are TRBV10-2 and TRBJ2-3, with a tentative D call TRBD1 (5 bases). This CDR3 region has 13 residues. In germline, CDR1 is WSHSY, CDR2 SAAADI. The V gene lost 3 bases and the J gene lost 3 bases, with 7 bases spanning the gap. The CDR3 loop reads CASSEQATDTQYF. CDR3 DNA: TGCGCCAGCAGTGAACAGGCTACAGATACGCAGTATTTT.

CDR3 in amino acids: CASSSPLAGGSDTQYF. DNA for the CDR3: TGTGCCAGCAGTTCTCCCCTAGCGGGAGGTTCAGATACGCAGTATTTT. The rearrangement uses TRBV27 and TRBJ2-3, with 11 bases identical to TRBD2. The CDR3 length is 16 residues. Trimming removed 4 bases from V and 4 bases from J; junction bases left unmatched: 7. Germline lookup yields CDR1 MNHEY and CDR2 SMNVEV (reference sequence).

The rearrangement links TRBV3-1 to TRBJ1-5; TRBD1 is a possible D gene (5 bases). From germline, CDR1 is LGHDT and CDR2 YNNKEL (reference sequence). Trimming took 4 bases from V and 1 from J, leaving 11 bases between them. The CDR3 is made up of 15 amino acids. The CDR3 bases are TGTGCCAGCAGCCTGGGGGAGAGAAGCAATCAGCCCCAGCATTTT. Amino acids: CASSLGERSNQPQHF. The full variable domain, its missing parts supplied by reference TRBV3-1 and TRBJ1-5, is DTAVSQTPKYLVTQMGNDKSIKCEQNLGHDTMYWYKQDSKKFLKIMFSYNNKELIINETVPNRFSPKSPDKAHLNLHINSLELGDSAVYFCASSLGERSNQPQHFGDGTRLSIL.

This clonotype occurred a few times. The V call is TRBV9, the J call TRBJ2-7; 10 nucleotides agree with TRBD1. Germline CDR1 is SGDLS and CDR2 is YYNGEE. J lost 2 bases, V lost 1 base, and 6 bases had no gene match. The CDR3 covers 16 residues. The CDR3 DNA reads TGTGCCAGCAGCGTACGACAGGGGGCTTCACCCTACGAGCAGTACTTC. It specifies CASSVRQGASPYEQYF.

This clonotype was observed a few times. J is TRBJ2-5 and V is TRBV6-1; D remains ambiguous. Trimming stripped 6 bases from V and 6 bases from J, with 20 bases between. This CDR3 is 15 amino acids long. Germline V CDR1 and CDR2: MNHNS, SASEGT. The CDR3 loop is CASSNRTSSEKTQYF. Written as DNA, the CDR3 is TGTGCCAGCAGCAACCGGACCTCATCGGAGAAGACCCAGTACTTC.

The count of this clonotype is one. The chain carries TRBV7-9 and TRBJ1-2, with D possibly matching TRBD1 (5 bases). The V gene lost 5 bases and the J gene lost 6 bases, with 16 bases spanning the gap. This CDR3 comprises 14 residues. Germline V lookup: CDR1 SEHNR, CDR2 FQNEAQ (reference sequence). The CDR3 DNA follows: TGTGCCAGCAGCCGCGGGTCGGGGGACCATGGCTACACCTTC. The encoded protein is CASSRGSGDHGYTF.

The genes are TRBV4-2 and TRBJ2-3, with 13 bases fitting TRBD2. CDR3 length: 16 residues. J was trimmed by 6 bases and V by 1 base; bases with no gene match: 4. Germline CDR1 and CDR2: LGHNA and YNFKEQ. The CDR3 spells CASSQVTSGRVDTQYF. The CDR3 coding sequence is TGTGCCAGCAGCCAAGTCACTAGCGGGAGGGTGGATACGCAGTATTTT.

V gene TRBV5-1 combines with J gene TRBJ2-3; possible D gene TRBD2, 5 bases. The CDR3 extends over 17 amino acids. V gave up 6 bases and J gave up 3 bases, with 23 bases separating them. Germline values: CDR1 SGHRS, CDR2 YFSETQ. The CDR3 region is CASKVSGAPPWTDTQYF. In nucleotides, the CDR3 is TGCGCCAGCAAAGTCAGCGGAGCCCCCCCCTGGACAGATACGCAGTATTTT.

J is TRBJ2-1 and V is TRBV28; no firm D call. The germline V and J ends were trimmed by 3 bases and 4 bases, with 7 bases remaining between them. There are 13 residues in the CDR3. Germline CDR1 and CDR2: MDHEN and SYDVKM. This CDR3 reads CASSFSAYNEQFF. The CDR3 nucleotides are TGTGCCAGCAGTTTTTCGGCTTACAATGAGCAGTTCTTC. The full variable domain, with the rest looked up from reference TRBV28 and TRBJ2-1, is DVKVTQSSRYLVKRTGEKVFLECVQDMDHENMFWYRQDPGLGLRLIYFSYDVKMKEKGDIPEGYSVSREKKERFSLILESASTNQTSMYLCASSFSAYNEQFFGPGTRLTVL.